These 25 T cell receptor beta chains originate from one sample sequenced in a study of blood T cell repertoires in COVID-19. Method: immunoSEQ multiplex PCR; TCRdb's copy keeps in-frame clones and lacks some. This sample yields around 300,000 clones, of which roughly 90% are seen a single time; 2% to 2.5% belongs to the top ten. Sequenced sample: peripheral blood. All receptors come from a man aged 45-60 years with acute or convalescent COVID-19.

The chain is built from TRBV5-5 and TRBJ2-2; no definite D call. The V gene lost 4 bases and the J gene lost 1 base, with 11 bases spanning the gap. This CDR3 has 15 amino acids. CDR1 and CDR2 from the germline V gene are SGHKS and YYEKEE (reference sequence). Here the CDR3 reads CASSPWPMNTGELFF. The CDR3 nucleotides read TGTGCCAGCAGCCCCTGGCCCATGAACACCGGGGAGCTGTTTTTT.

This clone was counted a single time. This CDR3 is CASSPLGGGTAFF. In nucleotides, the CDR3 is TGTGCCAGCTCACCACTTGGGGGGGGGACAGCTTTCTTT. The V gene is TRBV18, the J gene TRBJ1-1; TRBD1 is a possible D gene (5 bases). The CDR3 has 13 residues. Trimming shortened V by 1 base and J by 10 bases, and 13 bases separated the two germline ends. CDR1 KGHSH and CDR2 LQKENI come from the germline V gene. Full variable domain (rest looked up from reference TRBV18 and TRBJ1-1): NAGVMQNPRHLVRRRGQEARLRCSPMKGHSHVYWYRQLPEEGLKFMVYLQKENIIDESGMPKERFSAEFPKEGPSILRIQQVVRGDSAAYFCASSPLGGGTAFFGQGTRLTVV.

The rearrangement links TRBV11-2 to TRBJ1-1; TRBD1 might be the D (6 bases). The CDR3 contains 15 residues. Germline V CDR1 and CDR2: SGHAT, FQNNGV. Trimming took off 10 bases at V and 0 bases at J, with 18 bases between the two ends. In nucleotides, the CDR3 is TGTGCCACCTGGGGGAGGGGGGAGGTGAACACTGAAGCTTTCTTT. Its protein product is CATWGRGEVNTEAFF.

The chain links TRBV27 to TRBJ1-2; D ambiguous. The CDR3 runs to 16 residues. Germline V gene data show CDR1 as MNHEY and CDR2 as SMNVEV (reference sequence). V lost 1 base and J 0 bases, leaving 12 bases between the germline ends. The CDR3 sequence is CASSLFSAGPNYGYTF. The DNA for the CDR3 is TGTGCCAGCAGTTTATTCTCGGCGGGCCCTAACTATGGCTACACCTTC.

The V and J genes are TRBV5-1 and TRBJ2-6, with D unclear. Trimming removed 2 bases at V and 0 bases at J, with 9 bases between. Germline assignment: CDR1 SGHRS and CDR2 YFSETQ. This CDR3 spans 16 amino acids. The DNA for the CDR3 is TGCGCCAGCAGCTTAAACTTCGACTCTGGGGCCAACGTCCTGACTTTC. Translation gives CASSLNFDSGANVLTF.

V and J are TRBV20-1 and TRBJ1-1, with 8 positions matching TRBD1. The V segment lost 3 bases and the J segment 11 bases; nucleotides outside the gene matches: 11. The CDR3 runs 13 residues. Per germline, CDR1 DFQATT and CDR2 SNEGSKA (reference sequence). CDR3 sequence reads: CSASLQGAGFAFF. CDR3 in DNA: TGCAGTGCTAGTCTCCAGGGGGCCGGATTTGCTTTCTTT.

This chain uses TRBV9 with TRBJ2-1; tentatively, D is TRBD2 (5 bases). The length of the CDR3 is 15 residues. Trimming pared 3 bases from V and 2 bases from J, leaving 12 bases between. Germline values: CDR1 SGDLS, CDR2 YYNGEE. The CDR3, as DNA: TGTGCCAGCAGCGCGGAAGCGGCCGCCTACAATGAGCAGTTCTTC. Its protein product is CASSAEAAAYNEQFF.

This clone is a singleton in its sample. J is TRBJ2-1 and V is TRBV7-3; 9 bases are shared with TRBD1. Germline trimming cut 6 bases from V and 2 bases from J; bases unmatched to any gene: 5. Germline assignment: CDR1 SGHTA and CDR2 FQGTGA. The CDR3 covers 15 residues. This chain's CDR3 is CASSRTGDPYNEQFF. The CDR3 region has the DNA TGTGCCAGCAGTCGGACAGGGGACCCCTACAATGAGCAGTTCTTC.

Only a few counts were recorded for this clone. V is TRBV10-1 and J is TRBJ2-3; 11 nucleotides match TRBD2. The germline CDR1 and CDR2 sequences are WNHNN and SYGVQD (reference sequence). V was clipped by 2 bases and J by 6 bases; unmatched bases: 7. The CDR3 runs to 16 residues. The CDR3 DNA reads as TGCGCCAGCAGTGAGCGACTAGCGGGGACTGGGGATACGCAGTATTTT. The encoded protein is CASSERLAGTGDTQYF.

The rearrangement links TRBV14 to TRBJ2-1, with 9 positions matching TRBD2. The germline V gene encodes CDR1 SGHDN and CDR2 FVKESK. Trimming removed 1 base from V and 3 bases from J; junction bases left unmatched: 4. The CDR3 consists of 16 residues. CDR3 sequence: CASSQGWRGGYNEQFF. CDR3 in DNA: TGTGCCAGCAGCCAAGGTTGGCGGGGGGGCTACAATGAGCAGTTCTTC.

The chain is built from TRBV2 and TRBJ2-1; 7 bases agree with TRBD1. The length of the CDR3 is 14 residues. Germline lookup yields CDR1 SNHLY and CDR2 FYNNEI. V was pared by 7 bases and J by 2 bases, with 5 bases of the junction left unmatched. CDR3 nucleotides: TGTGCCAGCACGTTGACAGGGCCCTACAATGAGCAGTTCTTC. As protein: CASTLTGPYNEQFF.

A note on this clone: This CDR3 is also generated by other DNA sequences in the sample. The V call is TRBV7-9, the J call TRBJ2-7, with D possibly being TRBD1 (6 bases). The ends were cut back, 5 bases at V and 7 bases at J, with 12 bases in the middle. The V gene's germline CDR1 is SEHNR and CDR2 FQNEAQ (reference sequence). This CDR3 region has 12 residues. The CDR3 nucleotides read TGTGCCAGCAGCCCCCAAGGGGGTGAGCAGTACTTC. It specifies CASSPQGGEQYF.

The rearrangement uses TRBV2 and TRBJ1-5; D unclear. CDR3 size: 18 residues. From germline, CDR1 is SNHLY and CDR2 FYNNEI. The V end was cut by 6 bases, the J end by 3 bases, with 24 bases between. The CDR3 sequence: CASSASATTGGTNQPQHF. In DNA, the CDR3 is TGTGCCAGCAGCGCCTCCGCGACTACGGGAGGAACCAATCAGCCCCAGCATTTT.

The rearrangement links TRBV9 to TRBJ1-6; D gene ambiguous. The V end was cut by 0 bases, the J end by 8 bases, with 9 bases between. Germline V gene lookup returns CDR1 SGDLS and CDR2 YYNGEE. The CDR3 has 14 amino acids. The CDR3 sequence is CASSVVAVYSPLHF. CDR3 DNA: TGTGCCAGCAGCGTAGTGGCCGTATATTCACCCCTCCACTTT.

The chain is built from TRBV19 and TRBJ1-1, with D possibly TRBD1 on 5 matching bases. Germline CDR1 is LNHDA and CDR2 is SQIVND (reference sequence). This CDR3 has 17 amino acids. The V gene lost 1 base and the J gene lost 5 bases, with 20 bases spanning the gap. The CDR3 sequence is CASSIGKDVGARTEAFF. The CDR3 nucleotides read TGTGCCAGTAGTATAGGAAAGGACGTAGGGGCGAGAACTGAAGCTTTCTTT.

The J gene is TRBJ2-3, the V gene TRBV24-1; 10 nucleotides agree with TRBD2. Germline CDR1 is KGHDR and CDR2 is SFDVKD. With V trimmed by 3 bases and J by 6 bases, 5 bases remained unmatched. The CDR3 loop spans 15 amino acids. The CDR3 here is CATSDPSGGGDTQYF. DNA for the CDR3: TGTGCCACCAGTGATCCTAGCGGGGGAGGGGATACGCAGTATTTT.

The chain couples TRBV6-6 to TRBJ2-7; D may be TRBD1 (6 bases). This CDR3 contains 16 residues. Deletions cut 4 bases from V and 4 bases from J, with 20 bases between. Germline assignment: CDR1 MNHNY and CDR2 SVGAGI (reference sequence). The CDR3 spells CASSFLPTGIRYEQYF. CDR3 in DNA: TGTGCCAGCAGTTTTCTTCCGACAGGCATACGGTACGAGCAGTACTTC.

This chain connects TRBV6-2 or TRBV6-3 to TRBJ1-6, with a weak D call TRBD1 (6 bases). Trimming cost V 7 bases and J 7 bases, with 17 bases left between them. This CDR3 is 15 amino acids long. Germline CDR1 and CDR2: MNHEY and SVGEGT. In DNA, the CDR3 is TGTGCCAGCACCCCCGGCAGGGGCGAAAATTCACCCCTCCACTTT. As protein: CASTPGRGENSPLHF.

The genes are TRBV5-4 and TRBJ2-3; 8 bases are shared with TRBD1. The V gene's germline CDR1 is SGHNT and CDR2 YYREEE (reference sequence). There are 15 residues in the CDR3. Trimming took 4 bases from V and 2 from J; bases not matched to a gene: 6. This CDR3 is CASSPSGGFTDTQYF. The CDR3 region has the DNA TGTGCCAGCAGCCCGTCAGGGGGCTTCACAGATACGCAGTATTTT.

This chain joins TRBV30 and TRBJ2-7; a possible D gene is TRBD1 (6 bases). This CDR3 contains 15 residues. V lost 3 bases and J lost 0, with 15 bases in between. CDR1 is GTSNPN and CDR2 is SVGIG in the germline V gene (reference sequence). This CDR3 is CAWRTGAWSSYEQYF. DNA for the CDR3: TGTGCCTGGAGGACAGGCGCTTGGAGCTCCTACGAGCAGTACTTC.

The J gene is TRBJ1-6, the V gene TRBV3-1 (or the pseudogene TRBV3-2); 9 bases match TRBD1. The CDR3 is made up of 14 amino acids. The trim removed 4 bases at V and 14 bases at J, leaving 9 bases unmatched. Germline V gene sequence: CDR1 LGHDT, CDR2 YNNKEL (reference sequence). DNA of the CDR3: TGTGCCAGCAGCCTTTGGGACAGGGAAGTAGCCCTCCACTTT. This translates into CASSLWDREVALHF.

This chain connects TRBV6-5 to TRBJ2-5, with D possibly being TRBD2 (6 bases). CDR3 length: 12 residues. V shed 10 bases and J shed 5 bases, with 14 bases lying between them. Germline assignment: CDR1 MNHEY and CDR2 SVGAGI. CDR3 DNA sequence: TGTGCCACTCTCGGGGGTCTCGAGACCCAGTACTTC. This encodes CATLGGLETQYF.

The chain uses TRBV27 and TRBJ1-1; D is perhaps TRBD1 (6 bases). Germline-derived CDR1 and CDR2 are MNHEY and SMNVEV (reference sequence). The CDR3 length is 16 residues. Between the trimmed V and J ends, which lost 5 bases and 5 bases, there was a span of 21 bases. CDR3 sequence reads: CASSLRRGAGGTEAFF. The CDR3 DNA follows: TGTGCCAGCAGTCTCCGGCGGGGGGCCGGGGGAACTGAAGCTTTCTTT.

The chain recombines TRBV29-1 with TRBJ2-7, with TRBD2 identical over 16 bases. CDR3 length: 16 amino acids. V dropped 4 bases and J dropped 2; count of bases not matched to a gene: 5. Germline V lookup: CDR1 SQVTM, CDR2 ANQGSEA. CDR3 region: CSVAGTSGGAAYEQYF. CDR3 nucleotides: TGCAGCGTTGCCGGGACTAGCGGGGGGGCCGCCTACGAGCAGTACTTC.

The chain has TRBV7-9 and TRBJ2-1; TRBD2 agrees at 7 bases. Germline CDR1 and CDR2: SEHNR and FQNEAQ (reference sequence). The CDR3 length is 15 residues. Unmatched junction bases numbered 4, after V lost 0 bases and J lost 5 bases. As DNA, the CDR3 is TGTGCCAGCAGCTTAGCGGTCGCGGGGGACAATGAGCAGTTCTTC. Translation: CASSLAVAGDNEQFF. The full variable domain, with the rest looked up from reference TRBV7-9 and TRBJ2-1, is DTGVSQNPRHKITKRGQNVTFRCDPISEHNRLYWYRQTLGQGPEFLTYFQNEAQLEKSRLLSDRFSAERPKGSFSTLEIQRTEQGDSAMYLCASSLAVAGDNEQFFGPGTRLTVL.